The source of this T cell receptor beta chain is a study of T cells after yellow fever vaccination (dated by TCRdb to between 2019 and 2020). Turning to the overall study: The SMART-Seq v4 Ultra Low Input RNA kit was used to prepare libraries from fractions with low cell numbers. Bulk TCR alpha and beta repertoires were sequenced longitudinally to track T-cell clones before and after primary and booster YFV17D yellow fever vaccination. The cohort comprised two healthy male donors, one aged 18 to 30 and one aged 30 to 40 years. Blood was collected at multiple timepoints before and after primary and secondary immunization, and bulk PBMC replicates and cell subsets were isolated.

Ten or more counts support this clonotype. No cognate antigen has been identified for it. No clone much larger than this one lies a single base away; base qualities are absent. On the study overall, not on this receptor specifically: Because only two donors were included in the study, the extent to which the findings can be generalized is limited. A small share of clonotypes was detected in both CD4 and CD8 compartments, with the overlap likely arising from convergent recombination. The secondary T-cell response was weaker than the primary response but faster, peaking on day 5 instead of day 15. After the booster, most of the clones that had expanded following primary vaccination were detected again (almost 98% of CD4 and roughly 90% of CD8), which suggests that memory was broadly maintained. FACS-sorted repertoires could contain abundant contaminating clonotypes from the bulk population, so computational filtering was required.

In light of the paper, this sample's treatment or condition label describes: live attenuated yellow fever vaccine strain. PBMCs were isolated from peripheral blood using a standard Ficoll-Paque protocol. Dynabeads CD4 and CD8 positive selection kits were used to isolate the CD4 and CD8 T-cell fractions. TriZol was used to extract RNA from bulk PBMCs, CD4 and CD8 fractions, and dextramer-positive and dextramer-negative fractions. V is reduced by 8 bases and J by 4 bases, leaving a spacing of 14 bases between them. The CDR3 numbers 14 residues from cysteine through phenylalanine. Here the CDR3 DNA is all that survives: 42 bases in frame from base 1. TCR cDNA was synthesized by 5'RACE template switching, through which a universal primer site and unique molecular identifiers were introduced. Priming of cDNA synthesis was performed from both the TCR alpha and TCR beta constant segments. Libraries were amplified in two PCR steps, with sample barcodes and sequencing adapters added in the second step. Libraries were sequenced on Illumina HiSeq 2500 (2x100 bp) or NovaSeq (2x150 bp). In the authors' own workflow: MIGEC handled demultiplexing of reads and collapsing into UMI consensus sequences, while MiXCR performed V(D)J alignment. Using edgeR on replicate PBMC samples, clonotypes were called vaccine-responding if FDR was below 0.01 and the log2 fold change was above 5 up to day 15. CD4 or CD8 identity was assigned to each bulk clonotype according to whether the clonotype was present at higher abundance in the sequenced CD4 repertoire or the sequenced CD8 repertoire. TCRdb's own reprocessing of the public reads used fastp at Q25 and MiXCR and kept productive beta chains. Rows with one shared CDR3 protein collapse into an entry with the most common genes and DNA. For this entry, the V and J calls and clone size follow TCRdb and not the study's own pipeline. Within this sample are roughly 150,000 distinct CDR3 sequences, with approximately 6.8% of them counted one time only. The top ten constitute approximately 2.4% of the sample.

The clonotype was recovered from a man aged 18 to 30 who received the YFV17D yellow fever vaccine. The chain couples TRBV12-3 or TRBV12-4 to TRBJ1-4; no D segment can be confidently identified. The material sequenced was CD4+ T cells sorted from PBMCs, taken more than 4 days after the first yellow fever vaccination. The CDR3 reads CASGQGTHNEKLFF. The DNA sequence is TGTGCCAGCGGCCAAGGCACCCATAATGAAAAACTGTTTTTT.